The entry that follows covers one T cell receptor beta chain sequence. Its antigen remains unidentified. The sample comes from a study of cytomegalovirus exposure and HLA in healthy donors. Study-wide findings and caveats: Reportedly, cytomegalovirus status was diagnosed with high sensitivity and specificity. Other equally common chains were less clonally expanded than HLA-associated TCR beta chains, a later analysis showed. The HLA-A and HLA-B alleles of most subjects were reportedly predicted accurately from TCR beta sequences.

V was clipped by 6 bases and J by 4 bases, with 10 bases between them. This CDR3 has 13 residues. In germline, CDR1 is SGHKS, CDR2 YYEKEE (reference sequence). PCR used 60 Vbeta primers and 13 Jbeta primers. Here immunoSEQ multiplex PCR was the method, and the copy in TCRdb shows in-frame clones only, minus some. The table records roughly 120,000 clones, 8.5% to 9% of them present only once. This sequence was found in a middle-aged woman in good health and CMV-seropositive. Sequencing was done on a sample of PBMCs. The rearrangement joins TRBV5-5 to TRBJ2-2; D perhaps matches TRBD1 (6 bases). The CDR3 loop reads CASMTGVTGELFF. The CDR3 DNA sequence: TGTGCCAGCATGACAGGAGTCACCGGGGAGCTGTTTTTT.